The 16 T cell receptor beta chains below all came from one sample that was sequenced in a study of blood T cell repertoires in COVID-19 (dated by TCRdb to 2019 to 2021). Library generation was performed with the immunoSEQ multiplex PCR assay. The table was pulled from immuneACCESS by TCRdb, which kept in-frame rearrangements only. Such tables lose some clones; where checked, under half of the loss comes from unresolved V genes, and the rest has no known cause. This sample has 200,000 to 300,000 clones in its table, and 84% of those were observed once. In total, the top ten clones hold about 4% of the sample. The sequencing sample was made of peripheral blood. The receptors come from a man aged 50 to 60 with acute or convalescent COVID-19.

The rearrangement links TRBV28 to TRBJ2-1; TRBD1 agrees at 8 bases. Losses at the gene ends were 10 bases for V and 9 bases for J; bases not matched to a gene: 11. The V gene's germline CDR1 is MDHEN and CDR2 SYDVKM. The CDR3 has 13 amino acids. CDR3 coding DNA: TGTGCCATTTCAAATTCAGGGGGCTCTGAGCAGTTCTTC. Protein product: CAISNSGGSEQFF. Full variable domain (remainder filled in from reference TRBV28 and TRBJ2-1): DVKVTQSSRYLVKRTGEKVFLECVQDMDHENMFWYRQDPGLGLRLIYFSYDVKMKEKGDIPEGYSVSREKKERFSLILESASTNQTSMYLCAISNSGGSEQFFGPGTRLTVL.

This clone was found a few times. The chain has TRBV5-1 and TRBJ2-1; 9 nucleotides match TRBD1. From germline, CDR1 is SGHRS and CDR2 YFSETQ. This CDR3 is built from 15 residues. Trimming took 1 base from V and 5 from J; bases not matched to a gene: 4. CDR3 sequence: CASSLLGQGNNEQFF. CDR3 DNA: TGCGCCAGCAGCTTGCTGGGACAGGGTAACAATGAGCAGTTCTTC.

A remark on this clone: Other DNA sequences in the same sample also yield this CDR3. This chain uses TRBV19 with TRBJ1-5; D is unresolved. Germline V gives CDR1 LNHDA, CDR2 SQIVND (reference sequence). The CDR3 runs 15 residues. The V and J ends lost 3 bases and 1 base respectively, with 10 bases between them. The CDR3 is CASSIFSGSNQPQHF. CDR3 in DNA: TGTGCCAGTAGTATTTTCTCAGGAAGCAATCAGCCCCAGCATTTT.

This sequence joins TRBV9 and TRBJ1-1; 11 bases align to TRBD1. CDR3 length: 18 residues. The germline CDR1 and CDR2 sequences are SGDLS and YYNGEE. The J segment lost 1 base and the V segment lost 3 bases, leaving 11 bases of the junction unmatched. This chain's CDR3 is CASSADRTGGYENTEAFF. The CDR3, as DNA: TGTGCCAGCAGCGCAGATCGGACAGGGGGCTACGAGAACACTGAAGCTTTCTTT.

This clone was observed a single time. The V gene is TRBV3-1 (or the pseudogene TRBV3-2), the J gene TRBJ2-5, with 9 bases that match TRBD2. Germline CDR1 and CDR2: LGHDT and YNNKEL (reference sequence). CDR3 length: 15 residues. Trimming at V came to 1 base and at J to 5 bases, leaving 5 bases not matched to a gene. The CDR3 region is CASSQGSGRGETQYF. CDR3 coding DNA: TGTGCCAGCAGCCAAGGTAGCGGGAGAGGGGAGACCCAGTACTTC.

CDR3 sequence (DNA): TGTGCCAGCAGTTCCCACATCGCGGGGGGGGCACTGGATAATTCACCCCTCCACTTT. This sequence encodes CASSSHIAGGALDNSPLHF. This sequence joins TRBV27 and TRBJ1-6, with a tentative D call TRBD1 (6 bases). This CDR3 spans 19 amino acids. Trimming removed 4 bases from V and 5 bases from J, with 24 bases in between. Germline V gene lookup returns CDR1 MNHEY and CDR2 SMNVEV (reference sequence).

This chain uses TRBV24-1 with TRBJ2-2, with a tentative D call TRBD2 (6 bases). The CDR3 runs to 13 residues. Per the germline V gene, CDR1 is KGHDR and CDR2 is SFDVKD. V was cut by 10 bases and J by 4 bases, with 12 bases left in between. Written as DNA, the CDR3 is TGTGCCACGGGGGGAGAGCGCACCGGGGAGCTGTTTTTT. It is translated as CATGGERTGELFF.

The chain employs TRBV29-1 and TRBJ2-5, with D perhaps TRBD2 (6 bases). The V and J ends lost 5 bases and 5 bases respectively, with 15 bases between them. The CDR3 sequence is 13 residues long. CDR1 is SQVTM, CDR2 ANQGSEA, per germline. The CDR3 loop is CSVPLQAGETQYF. CDR3 coding DNA: TGCAGCGTTCCCTTGCAGGCGGGGGAGACCCAGTACTTC.

This chain connects TRBV7-9 to TRBJ2-1; 13 bases are a match to TRBD2. V shed 5 bases and J 1 base; nucleotides not matched to a gene: 8. The CDR3 is 18 residues long. CDR1 and CDR2 from the germline V gene are SEHNR and FQNEAQ (reference sequence). This CDR3 reads CASSPPGLAGKSYNEQFF. The CDR3 nucleotides are TGTGCCAGCAGCCCCCCGGGACTAGCGGGAAAGTCCTACAATGAGCAGTTCTTC.

The chain recombines TRBV4-2 with TRBJ2-2; D gene ambiguous. CDR1 is LGHNA, CDR2 YNFKEQ, per germline. V dropped 2 bases and J dropped 1 base, with 8 bases sitting between them. The CDR3 covers 15 residues. DNA of the CDR3: TGTGCCAGCAGCCAATCTTACAGGAACACCGGGGAGCTGTTTTTT. Protein sequence: CASSQSYRNTGELFF.

The chain joins TRBV27 to TRBJ1-6; 7 bases map to TRBD1. The CDR3 is 13 amino acids. The germline CDR1 and CDR2 sequences are MNHEY and SMNVEV (reference sequence). J was trimmed by 6 bases and V by 6 bases; bases with no gene match: 2. CDR3 loop: CASRRGRNSPLHF. CDR3 in DNA: TGTGCCAGCAGGAGGGGGCGTAATTCACCCCTCCACTTT.

The table lists this clone with a few counts. This chain uses TRBV25-1 with TRBJ1-3, with D maybe TRBD1 (6 bases). Germline-derived CDR1 and CDR2 are MGHDK and SYGVNS. The CDR3 has 12 residues. V lost 6 bases and J lost 9, with 12 bases in between. This CDR3 reads CASRLSRGTIYF. Written as DNA, the CDR3 is TGTGCCAGCAGACTGAGCAGGGGCACCATATATTTT.

CDR3 nucleotides: TGTGCCAGCAGCGGGGGAGGTGGGGCCAACGTCCTGACTTTC. Protein: CASSGGGGANVLTF. This sequence joins TRBV9 and TRBJ2-6; tentatively, D is TRBD2 (6 bases). V was pared by 3 bases and J by 3 bases, with 7 bases between. In germline, CDR1 is SGDLS, CDR2 YYNGEE. This CDR3 comprises 14 residues.

The V call is TRBV5-6, the J call TRBJ1-4, with a tentative D call TRBD1 (5 bases). V lost 5 bases and J lost 5, with 13 bases in between. Germline CDR1 is SGHDT and CDR2 is YYEEEE. The CDR3 has 14 residues. CDR3 sequence (DNA): TGTGCCAGCAGTTTCAGGGTTCCCAATGAAAAACTGTTTTTT. Translating it yields CASSFRVPNEKLFF. Drawing the rest from reference TRBV5-6 and TRBJ1-4, the complete variable domain is DAGVTQSPTHLIKTRGQQVTLRCSPKSGHDTVSWYQQALGQGPQFIFQYYEEEERQRGNFPDRFSGHQFPNYSSELNVNALLLGDSALYLCASSFRVPNEKLFFGSGTQLSVL.

The V call is TRBV10-3, the J call TRBJ2-5, with a tentative D call TRBD1 (5 bases). The CDR3 length is 14 residues. CDR1 is ENHRY, CDR2 SYGVKD, per germline. V lost 4 bases and J lost 3, with 12 bases in between. This CDR3 is CAISGRQGKETQYF. The CDR3 bases are TGTGCCATCAGTGGGCGGCAGGGTAAAGAGACCCAGTACTTC.

The J gene is TRBJ2-7, the V gene TRBV19; 9 bases match TRBD1. Germline V gene data show CDR1 as LNHDA and CDR2 as SQIVND (reference sequence). The CDR3 covers 16 residues. Trimming at V came to 2 bases and at J to 5 bases, leaving 10 bases not matched to a gene. The CDR3 DNA is TGTGCCAGTAGTATACACCTGACAGGGGGATACAACGAGCAGTACTTC. Translation gives CASSIHLTGGYNEQYF.